The 16 T cell receptor beta chains below all came from one sample that was sequenced in a study of T cell clonotyping in hematopoietic cell transplantation. Time point noted: recipient sample about 28 days before transplant, after cytoreduction. The assay was immunoSEQ multiplex PCR, and TCRdb's table has in-frame clones only and misses some. The sample has around 21,000 clones, about 90% seen once. The sequences come from peripheral blood mononuclear cells, collected before stem cell transplant. The source of these receptors is a man younger than 35 with biphenotypic leukemia. Some clones in this sample may be carry-over from other donors' samples.

This chain joins TRBV14 and TRBJ1-2; tentative D call: TRBD1 (5 bases). V lost 6 bases and J lost 2, with 16 bases in between. Germline V CDR1 and CDR2: SGHDN, FVKESK. The CDR3 spans 15 residues. The CDR3 region has the DNA TGTGCCAGCAGTCACCGGGACCTTGAAAACTATGGCTACACCTTC. This codes for CASSHRDLENYGYTF. The full variable domain, rest sourced from reference TRBV14 and TRBJ1-2, is EAGVTQFPSHSVIEKGQTVTLRCDPISGHDNLYWYRRVMGKEIKFLLHFVKESKQDESGMPNNRFLAERTGGTYSTLKVQPAELEDSGVYFCASSHRDLENYGYTFGSGTRLTVV.

The chain employs TRBV30 and TRBJ2-5; D remains unclear. CDR1 is GTSNPN, CDR2 SVGIG, per germline (reference sequence). Trimming pared 0 bases from V and 5 bases from J, leaving 4 bases between. The CDR3 runs to 11 residues. CDR3 DNA sequence: TGTGCCTGGAGTGTGGGGGAGACCCAGTACTTC. Translated: CAWSVGETQYF.

The chain carries TRBV5-1 and TRBJ1-1; unclear D gene. CDR3 length: 12 amino acids. Between the trimmed V and J ends, which lost 4 bases and 5 bases, there was a span of 9 bases. In germline, CDR1 is SGHRS, CDR2 YFSETQ. CDR3 amino acids: CASSKGKTEAFF. The CDR3 nucleotides read TGCGCCAGCAGCAAGGGTAAAACTGAAGCTTTCTTT.

The chain uses TRBV5-4 and TRBJ2-1; the match to TRBD2 covers 12 bases. CDR1 and CDR2 from the germline V gene are SGHNT and YYREEE (reference sequence). The CDR3 runs to 15 residues. V was pared by 0 bases and J by 6 bases, with 1 base of the junction left unmatched. CDR3 sequence reads: CASSLASGGANEQFF. The CDR3 region has the DNA TGTGCCAGCAGCTTGGCTAGCGGGGGGGCCAATGAGCAGTTCTTC.

CDR3 nucleotides: TGTGCCAGTAGTAAGCGAGCGGACAGCCTACTAGCCAAAAACATTCAGTACTTC. This gives the protein CASSKRADSLLAKNIQYF. The rearrangement uses TRBV19 and TRBJ2-4; tentative D call: TRBD1 (6 bases). Germline lookup yields CDR1 LNHDA and CDR2 SQIVND (reference sequence). Trimming removed 4 bases at V and 0 bases at J, with 19 bases between. CDR3 length: 18 residues.

This chain uses TRBV7-2 with TRBJ1-6, with 8 nucleotides matching TRBD1. With V trimmed by 2 bases and J by 6 bases, 9 bases remained unmatched. This CDR3 spans 17 amino acids. The germline V gene has CDR1 SGHTA and CDR2 FQGNSA. CDR3 in DNA: TGTGCCAGCAGCTTACCGGGACAGGTTTACTTTAATTCACCCCTCCACTTT. Protein product: CASSLPGQVYFNSPLHF.

This clone was detected only once. J is TRBJ2-3 and V is TRBV13; maybe TRBD1 (6 bases). The CDR3 is made up of 17 amino acids. V was pared by 0 bases and J by 0 bases, with 13 bases between. Germline lookup yields CDR1 PRHDT and CDR2 FYEKMQ (reference sequence). The CDR3 reads CASSLGGTHPSTDTQYF. The CDR3 coding sequence is TGTGCCAGCAGCTTAGGTGGGACACACCCTAGCACAGATACGCAGTATTTT.

The chain combines TRBV4-2 with TRBJ2-7; perhaps TRBD2 as D (5 bases). Germline V CDR1 and CDR2: LGHNA, YNFKEQ. The CDR3 has 16 residues. The germline V and J ends were trimmed by 0 bases and 5 bases, with 17 bases remaining between them. The CDR3 DNA sequence: TGTGCCAGCAGCCAAGATCGGGGAGCCCACCATGACGAGCAGTACTTC. Residues: CASSQDRGAHHDEQYF.

The genes are TRBV11-3 and TRBJ2-7; D remains ambiguous. Trimming shortened V by 2 bases and J by 6 bases, and 14 bases separated the two germline ends. Germline V lookup: CDR1 SGHNT, CDR2 YENEEA. The length of the CDR3 is 14 residues. The CDR3 here is CASSLRSLDGEQYF. In nucleotides, the CDR3 is TGTGCCAGCAGCTTAAGGTCCCTAGATGGCGAGCAGTACTTC.

The chain recombines TRBV7-9 with TRBJ2-2; D is tentatively TRBD1 or TRBD2 (5 bases each). The CDR3 is made up of 13 amino acids. Trimming took off 6 bases at V and 5 bases at J, with 10 bases between the two ends. Per germline, CDR1 SEHNR and CDR2 FQNEAQ (reference sequence). DNA for the CDR3: TGTGCCAGCAGGGACTCAGGGACCGGGGAGCTGTTTTTT. It is translated as CASRDSGTGELFF. Full variable domain (missing parts from reference TRBV7-9 and TRBJ2-2): DTGVSQNPRHKITKRGQNVTFRCDPISEHNRLYWYRQTLGQGPEFLTYFQNEAQLEKSRLLSDRFSAERPKGSFSTLEIQRTEQGDSAMYLCASRDSGTGELFFGEGSRLTVL.

This clone was detected once. The V gene is TRBV7-9, the J gene TRBJ2-5, with D possibly matching TRBD2 (5 bases). The ends were cut back, 4 bases at V and 2 bases at J, with 11 bases in the middle. This CDR3 has 14 amino acids. Germline CDR1 SEHNR, CDR2 FQNEAQ (reference sequence). CDR3 in amino acids: CASSSGPGQETQYF. The CDR3 bases are TGTGCCAGCAGCTCGGGTCCGGGGCAAGAGACCCAGTACTTC.

The rearrangement uses TRBV5-1 and TRBJ2-7, with D perhaps being TRBD1 or TRBD2 (5 bases each). This CDR3 comprises 17 residues. Germline V gene sequence: CDR1 SGHRS, CDR2 YFSETQ. The ends were cut back, 5 bases at V and 2 bases at J, with 23 bases in the middle. CDR3 nucleotide sequence: TGCGCCAGCAGAAACCCCATTACCCGGGACGACACCTACGAGCAGTACTTC. It specifies CASRNPITRDDTYEQYF.

This chain links TRBV7-7 with TRBJ2-5; D perhaps matches TRBD1 (6 bases). The V end was cut by 8 bases, the J end by 2 bases, with 12 bases between. This CDR3 region has 13 residues. CDR1 is SSHAT and CDR2 is FNYEAQ in the germline V gene (reference sequence). Here the CDR3 reads CASGQQGQETQYF. CDR3 DNA: TGTGCCAGCGGTCAACAGGGACAAGAGACCCAGTACTTC.

This clone has a handful of counts. The chain employs TRBV19 and TRBJ1-6; D unclear. The CDR3 runs to 15 residues. The V end was cut by 7 bases, the J end by 0 bases, with 10 bases between. The V gene's germline CDR1 is LNHDA and CDR2 SQIVND (reference sequence). CDR3 sequence reads: CASTVLSSYNSPLHF. The DNA for the CDR3 is TGTGCCAGTACCGTCTTGAGCTCCTATAATTCACCCCTCCACTTT.

The chain recombines TRBV28 with TRBJ1-1; D gene uncertain. V shed 5 bases and J shed 0 bases, with 4 bases lying between them. The CDR3 extends over 12 amino acids. Germline CDR1 is MDHEN and CDR2 is SYDVKM. CDR3 in amino acids: CASSPLNTEAFF. CDR3 DNA: TGTGCCAGCAGTCCTTTGAACACTGAAGCTTTCTTT.

The chain combines TRBV11-2 with TRBJ1-6; D gene unclear. V was pared by 0 bases and J by 0 bases, with 6 bases between. Per germline, CDR1 SGHAT and CDR2 FQNNGV. CDR3 length: 16 residues. DNA of the CDR3: TGTGCCAGCAGCTTAGAAGGGAGCTCCTATAATTCACCCCTCCACTTT. Residues: CASSLEGSSYNSPLHF.